The entry below gives a single T cell receptor beta chain sequence along with its context. Per germline, CDR1 LNHDA and CDR2 SQIVND (reference sequence). CDR3 length equals 14 residues. Trimming pared 6 bases from V and 0 bases from J, leaving 12 bases between. The data belong to a study of blood T cell repertoires in COVID-19. The overall study: The cDNA or gDNA used as material had been derived from T cells, B-cell-depleted T cells, or PBMCs.

Original data processing: Amplification of reference gene primers provided the estimated nucleated cell counts. Using immunoSEQ multiplex PCR, the repertoire was profiled, and TCRdb retains in-frame clones only, with some absent. The V and J calls and the clone size are those of that table, but D and trimming were determined from the DNA. The data contain tens of thousands of clones, 75% to 90% of them singletons. This clonotype was obtained from a human donor in a cohort sampled during active COVID-19. The chain carries TRBV19 and TRBJ2-7, with D perhaps matching TRBD1 (6 bases). The sample comprised peripheral blood. The DNA for the CDR3 is TGTGCCAGTAGCTTCGACAGGTTCTCCTACGAGCAGTACTTC. Its translation is CASSFDRFSYEQYF.